A selection of T cell receptor beta chains follows, all from one sample in a study of blood T cell repertoires in COVID-19. The assay was immunoSEQ multiplex PCR, and TCRdb's table has in-frame clones only and misses some. The repertoire includes roughly 100,000 clones, about three quarters of them detected once, and roughly 21% sits in the top ten. Sequences were obtained from peripheral blood. Receptors were obtained from a woman in her 70s with acute or convalescent COVID-19. Each CDR3 is given with its conserved first and last residue. Fields, in order: clone size, CDR3 length, V gene, J gene, D gene, CDR3 DNA, CDR3 protein. A D gene is named only where the DNA matches it firmly. The size field is filled for only some rows; it gives once, few, many or a size class.

clone size: -; CDR3 length: 14; V gene: TRBV10-3; J gene: TRBJ2-7; D gene: -; CDR3 DNA: TGTGCCATCAGTGAGTCGGTGGCAGCGACCGAGCAGTACTTC; CDR3 protein: CAISESVAATEQYF
clone size: -; CDR3 length: 17; V gene: TRBV4-1; J gene: TRBJ2-7; D gene: TRBD1; CDR3 DNA: TGCGCCAGCAGCCAAGACGCCCTGAGGGACAGCCCCTACGAGCAGTACTTC; CDR3 protein: CASSQDALRDSPYEQYF
clone size: -; CDR3 length: 13; V gene: TRBV4-1; J gene: TRBJ2-3; D gene: -; CDR3 DNA: TGCGCCAGCAGCCAAGTCGAGACAGATACGCAGTATTTT; CDR3 protein: CASSQVETDTQYF
clone size: -; CDR3 length: 15; V gene: TRBV7-9; J gene: TRBJ1-1; D gene: -; CDR3 DNA: TGTGGCACCGTTATGGCGGGCGGTGGAGGGACTGAAGCTTTCTTT; CDR3 protein: CGTVMAGGGGTEAFF
clone size: -; CDR3 length: 17; V gene: TRBV9; J gene: TRBJ2-5; D gene: -; CDR3 DNA: TGTGCCAGCAGCGTCTCGGGGTCAAGACTCTCACAAGAGACCCAGTACTTC; CDR3 protein: CASSVSGSRLSQETQYF
clone size: -; CDR3 length: 16; V gene: TRBV19; J gene: TRBJ2-7; D gene: -; CDR3 DNA: TGTGCCAGTAGTTACCGTTTACAGGGTGGGGTTTACGAGCAGTACTTC; CDR3 protein: CASSYRLQGGVYEQYF
clone size: -; CDR3 length: 11; V gene: TRBV7-9; J gene: TRBJ2-7; D gene: -; CDR3 DNA: TGTGCCAGCAGCCTAACCTACGAGCAGTACTTC; CDR3 protein: CASSLTYEQYF
clone size: -; CDR3 length: 17; V gene: TRBV3-1/TRBV3-2; J gene: TRBJ1-3; D gene: -; CDR3 DNA: TGTGCCAGCAGCCTCCGACGGGGGGCAAGCTCTGGAAACACCATATATTTT; CDR3 protein: CASSLRRGASSGNTIYF
clone size: -; CDR3 length: 13; V gene: TRBV6-5; J gene: TRBJ1-5; D gene: -; CDR3 DNA: TGTGCCAGCAGACACAGGGACCCTCAGCCCCAGCATTTT; CDR3 protein: CASRHRDPQPQHF
clone size: few; CDR3 length: 14; V gene: TRBV19; J gene: TRBJ2-2; D gene: -; CDR3 DNA: TGTGCCAGTAAGCCGACAGGGAACACCGGGGAGCTGTTTTTT; CDR3 protein: CASKPTGNTGELFF
clone size: -; CDR3 length: 14; V gene: TRBV24-1; J gene: TRBJ2-7; D gene: TRBD1; CDR3 DNA: TGTGCCACCAGTGACCCTGACAGGGTCTACGAGCAGTACTTC; CDR3 protein: CATSDPDRVYEQYF
clone size: -; CDR3 length: 9; V gene: TRBV20-1; J gene: TRBJ2-7; D gene: TRBD1; CDR3 DNA: TGCGGGACAGGGGCCGAGCAGTACTTC; CDR3 protein: CGTGAEQYF
clone size: few; CDR3 length: 13; V gene: TRBV2; J gene: TRBJ1-4; D gene: TRBD1; CDR3 DNA: TGTGCCAGCAGATCGACAGGGGGAGAAAAACTGTTTTTT; CDR3 protein: CASRSTGGEKLFF
clone size: -; CDR3 length: 15; V gene: TRBV28; J gene: TRBJ2-7; D gene: TRBD1; CDR3 DNA: TGTGCCAGCAGTTTAGGTGGACAGGGCACCTACGAGCAGTACTTC; CDR3 protein: CASSLGGQGTYEQYF
clone size: -; CDR3 length: 14; V gene: TRBV10-3; J gene: TRBJ2-5; D gene: -; CDR3 DNA: TGTGCCATCAGTGGGAGTGCTCTCCAAGAGACCCAGTACTTC; CDR3 protein: CAISGSALQETQYF
clone size: -; CDR3 length: 13; V gene: TRBV7-8; J gene: TRBJ2-4; D gene: -; CDR3 DNA: TGTGCCAGCAGCCCCAAGCTGGAGAACATTCAGTACTTC; CDR3 protein: CASSPKLENIQYF
clone size: -; CDR3 length: 15; V gene: TRBV19; J gene: TRBJ2-2; D gene: -; CDR3 DNA: TGTGCCAGTAGTACAGGGGTTCGGGACACCGGGGAGCTGTTTTTT; CDR3 protein: CASSTGVRDTGELFF
clone size: -; CDR3 length: 14; V gene: TRBV7-9; J gene: TRBJ1-5; D gene: TRBD1; CDR3 DNA: TGTGCCAGCAGCTTGGGACAGGGCAATCAGCCCCAGCATTTT; CDR3 protein: CASSLGQGNQPQHF
clone size: -; CDR3 length: 13; V gene: TRBV25-1; J gene: TRBJ1-2; D gene: TRBD1; CDR3 DNA: TGTGCCACCGAACTCACAGGGGGCTATGGCTACACCTTC; CDR3 protein: CATELTGGYGYTF
clone size: -; CDR3 length: 12; V gene: TRBV30; J gene: TRBJ1-6; D gene: -; CDR3 DNA: TGTGCCTGGAGCTTCTCTAATTCACCCCTCCACTTT; CDR3 protein: CAWSFSNSPLHF
clone size: -; CDR3 length: 12; V gene: TRBV5-4; J gene: TRBJ2-7; D gene: TRBD2; CDR3 DNA: TGTGCCAGCAGCTTGAGCGGGGGCGAGCAGTACTTC; CDR3 protein: CASSLSGGEQYF
clone size: -; CDR3 length: 14; V gene: TRBV6-5; J gene: TRBJ1-2; D gene: -; CDR3 DNA: TGTGCCAGCAGTTACTCGGGGGGTAACTATGGCTACACCTTC; CDR3 protein: CASSYSGGNYGYTF
clone size: -; CDR3 length: 14; V gene: TRBV18; J gene: TRBJ1-1; D gene: -; CDR3 DNA: TGTGCCAGCTCACTATCCTCAGGGGACACTGAAGCTTTCTTT; CDR3 protein: CASSLSSGDTEAFF